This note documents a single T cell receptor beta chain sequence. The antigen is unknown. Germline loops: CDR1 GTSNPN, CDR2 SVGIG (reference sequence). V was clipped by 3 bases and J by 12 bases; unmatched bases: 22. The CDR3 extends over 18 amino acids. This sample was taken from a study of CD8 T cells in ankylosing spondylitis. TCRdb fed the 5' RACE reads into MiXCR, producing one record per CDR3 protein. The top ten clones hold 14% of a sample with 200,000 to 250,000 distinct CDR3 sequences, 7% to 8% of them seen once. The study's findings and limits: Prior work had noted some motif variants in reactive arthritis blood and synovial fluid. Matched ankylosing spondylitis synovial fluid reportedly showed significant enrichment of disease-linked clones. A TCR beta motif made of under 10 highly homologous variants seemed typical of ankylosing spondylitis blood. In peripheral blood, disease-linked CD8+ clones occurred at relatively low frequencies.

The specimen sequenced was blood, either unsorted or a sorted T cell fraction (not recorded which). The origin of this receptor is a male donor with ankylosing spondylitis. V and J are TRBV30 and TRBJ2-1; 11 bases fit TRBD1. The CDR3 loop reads CAWRGTGGTTAGIRMQFF. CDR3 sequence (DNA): TGTGCCTGGAGGGGGACAGGGGGGACGACAGCGGGCATTCGAATGCAGTTCTTC.